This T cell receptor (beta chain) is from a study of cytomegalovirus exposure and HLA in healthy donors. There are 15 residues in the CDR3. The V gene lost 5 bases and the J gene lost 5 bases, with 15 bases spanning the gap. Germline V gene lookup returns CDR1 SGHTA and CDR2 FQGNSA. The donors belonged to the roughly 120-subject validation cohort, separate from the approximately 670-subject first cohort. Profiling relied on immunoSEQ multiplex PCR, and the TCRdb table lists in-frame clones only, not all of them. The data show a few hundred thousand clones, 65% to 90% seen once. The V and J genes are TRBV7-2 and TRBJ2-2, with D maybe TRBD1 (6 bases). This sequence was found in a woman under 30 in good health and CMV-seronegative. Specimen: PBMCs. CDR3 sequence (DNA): TGTGCCAGCAGCGAGAATTGGGGGCAGACCGGGGAGCTGTTTTTT. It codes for CASSENWGQTGELFF.